The next 19 T cell receptor beta chains were all read from a single sample in a study of blood T cells in healthy people across ages. A sample-barcoded 5' primer and a J-beta primer mix were used in a second PCR of roughly 6 to 11 cycles. TCRdb reprocessed the 5' RACE reads with MiXCR, giving one entry per CDR3 protein. The profile shows under 800,000 distinct CDR3 sequences, roughly 47% of them singletons. Material for sequencing was blood. These receptors were collected from an older woman in good health.

The sample holds a few counts of this clonotype. This sequence joins TRBV3-1 and TRBJ1-1; D might be TRBD1 (5 bases). The CDR3 consists of 16 residues. V gave up 1 base and J gave up 0 bases, with 12 bases separating them. Per germline, CDR1 LGHDT and CDR2 YNNKEL (reference sequence). DNA of the CDR3: TGTGCCAGCAGCCAAGGGACGGGGGTTATGAACACTGAAGCTTTCTTT. Encoded protein: CASSQGTGVMNTEAFF.

In this sample, this clonotype turned up a few times. CDR3 nucleotide sequence: TGTGCCAGCAGTTATACAGGGATGATACAGCCCCAGCATTTT. Its translation is CASSYTGMIQPQHF. This sequence joins TRBV12-3 or TRBV12-4 and TRBJ1-5, with D perhaps matching TRBD1 (6 bases). The CDR3 totals 14 residues. Trimming took 4 bases from V and 7 from J, leaving 14 bases between them.

The chain couples TRBV20-1 to TRBJ2-1; 14 nucleotides match TRBD2. The CDR3 runs to 18 residues. V lost 0 bases and J lost 6; bases outside the gene matches: 10. Germline V lookup: CDR1 DFQATT, CDR2 SNEGSKA (reference sequence). Here the CDR3 DNA reads TGCAGTGCTAGAGATCTCAGACTAGCGGGGGGGCCGGGCAATGAGCAGTTCTTC. This gives the protein CSARDLRLAGGPGNEQFF.

The chain couples TRBV7-9 to TRBJ1-5; tentatively, D is TRBD1 (5 bases). With 5 bases removed from V and 5 bases from J, the gap between germline ends came to 10 bases. The CDR3 is made up of 13 amino acids. Germline values: CDR1 SEHNR, CDR2 FQNEAQ (reference sequence). The CDR3 DNA sequence: TGTGCCAGCAGCCCGGGACTTTATCAGCCCCAGCATTTT. Translating gives CASSPGLYQPQHF.

The rearrangement joins TRBV27 to TRBJ2-7; 8 positions agree with TRBD2. The CDR3 extends over 15 amino acids. V dropped 5 bases and J dropped 3; count of bases not matched to a gene: 9. CDR1 MNHEY and CDR2 SMNVEV come from the germline V gene (reference sequence). The CDR3 DNA is TGTGCCAGCAGTGGCCTGGGACTAGTGGTCTACGAGCAGTACTTC. Residues: CASSGLGLVVYEQYF.

This clonotype came up a few times. V usage is TRBV5-1 and J usage is TRBJ2-3, with TRBD2 matching over 9 bases. Germline-derived CDR1 and CDR2 are SGHRS and YFSETQ. Losses at the gene ends were 0 bases for V and 2 bases for J; bases not matched to a gene: 7. The CDR3 spans 17 residues. The CDR3 region has the DNA TGCGCCAGCAGCTTGGTTCTAGCGGGGTCTAACACAGATACGCAGTATTTT. Protein product: CASSLVLAGSNTDTQYF.

This chain uses TRBV2 with TRBJ2-3; 7 nucleotides agree with TRBD2. The CDR3 sequence is 13 residues long. From germline, CDR1 is SNHLY and CDR2 FYNNEI. CDR3 DNA: TGTGTCACCCTAGCGGCTATCACAGATACGCAGTATTTT. Translation: CVTLAAITDTQYF.

This clonotype appeared a few times. The chain couples TRBV10-3 to TRBJ2-2; tentatively, D is TRBD1 or TRBD2 (7 bases each). Germline V gene data show CDR1 as ENHRY and CDR2 as SYGVKD. CDR3 size: 16 residues. V lost 6 bases, J lost 1 base, and 15 bases lay in between. The DNA for the CDR3 is TGTGCCATCAGCCGAAAGCGGGACAGGAACACCGGGGAGCTGTTTTTT. It yields the protein CAISRKRDRNTGELFF.

This clonotype occurred a few times. The chain links TRBV20-1 to TRBJ2-3; either TRBD1 or TRBD2 may fit D (5 bases each). Germline values: CDR1 DFQATT, CDR2 SNEGSKA (reference sequence). V was pared by 1 base and J by 0 bases, with 8 bases between. This CDR3 region has 14 residues. The CDR3 DNA reads as TGCAGTGCTAGAGTTGAGGGGAGCACAGATACGCAGTATTTT. Its translation is CSARVEGSTDTQYF.

For the CDR3, the DNA is TGTGCCAGCAGCGTAAAGGGAACCACTGAAGCTTTCTTT. Translated, it gives CASSVKGTTEAFF. This chain connects TRBV9 to TRBJ1-1, with D unclear. The V end lost 1 base, the J end lost 4 bases, and 8 bases lay between the germline ends. Germline V lookup: CDR1 SGDLS, CDR2 YYNGEE. This CDR3 has 13 residues.

About this clonotype: At one of its ends the junction is not consistent with the germline gene, which may arise from a read error. The V call is TRBV6-2 or TRBV6-3, the J call TRBJ2-3, with D perhaps TRBD1 (5 bases). CDR3 length equals 15 residues. Germline CDR1 MNHEY, CDR2 SVGEGT. The CDR3 DNA reads as TGCGCCAGCAGTTACTCGAGACAGAACACAGATACGCAGTATTTT. Its protein product is CASSYSRQNTDTQYF.

The CDR3 protein is CSASSGPITGELFF. CDR3 bases: TGCAGTGCTAGTTCGGGACCTATCACCGGGGAGCTGTTTTTT. The chain uses TRBV20-1 and TRBJ2-2, with D perhaps assigned TRBD1 or TRBD2 (5 bases each). Germline CDR1 is DFQATT and CDR2 is SNEGSKA (reference sequence). The germline V and J ends were trimmed by 3 bases and 4 bases, with 12 bases remaining between them. The length of the CDR3 is 14 residues.

This clonotype came up a few times. V is TRBV6-4 and J is TRBJ1-5; no firm D call. The CDR3 runs to 14 residues. Germline V CDR1 and CDR2: MRHNA, SNTAGT. The germline V and J ends were trimmed by 5 bases and 0 bases, with 8 bases remaining between them. Here the CDR3 reads CASSRTFSNQPQHF. In DNA, the CDR3 is TGTGCCAGCAGTCGGACGTTTAGCAATCAGCCCCAGCATTTT.

The table lists this clonotype with a few counts. CDR3 sequence: CAISPGQGNEQYF. The CDR3 DNA reads as TGTGCCATCAGTCCGGGACAGGGGAACGAGCAGTACTTC. This rearrangement joins TRBV10-3 to TRBJ2-7; the match to TRBD1 covers 10 bases. The CDR3 has 13 amino acids. The J segment lost 5 bases and the V segment lost 5 bases, leaving 3 bases of the junction unmatched. Germline values: CDR1 ENHRY, CDR2 SYGVKD.

This clonotype was detected a few times. The chain has TRBV10-3 and TRBJ2-1; D gene ambiguous. The germline V and J ends were trimmed by 6 bases and 5 bases, with 8 bases remaining between them. Looked up from germline, CDR1 is ENHRY and CDR2 is SYGVKD. This CDR3 is 12 amino acids long. CDR3 residues: CAIRADDNEQFF. The CDR3 coding sequence is TGTGCCATCAGGGCAGATGACAATGAGCAGTTCTTC.

This chain links TRBV3-1 with TRBJ1-2; no firm D call. Germline lookup yields CDR1 LGHDT and CDR2 YNNKEL (reference sequence). CDR3 size: 11 residues. V was cut by 4 bases and J by 6 bases, with 6 bases left in between. For the CDR3, the DNA is TGTGCCAGCAGCCCCTCAGATGGCTACACCTTC. As protein: CASSPSDGYTF.

The genes are TRBV5-1 and TRBJ1-6; the match to TRBD1 covers 8 bases. Per the germline V gene, CDR1 is SGHRS and CDR2 is YFSETQ. V gave up 7 bases and J gave up 8 bases; unmatched junction bases: 8. The CDR3 is made up of 14 amino acids. CDR3 DNA: TGCGCCAGCGCACCCTCAGGGGGCGATTCACCCCTCCACTTT. Its protein product is CASAPSGGDSPLHF.

This clonotype was observed a single time. J is TRBJ2-7 and V is TRBV2, with 16 nucleotides matching TRBD2. CDR3 length: 18 residues. Germline V gives CDR1 SNHLY, CDR2 FYNNEI. The J segment lost 7 bases and the V segment lost 10 bases, leaving 19 bases of the junction unmatched. The CDR3 bases are TGTGCCATCGACACCGGGACTAGCGGGAGGGCTACCTACAATGAGCAGTACTTC. Its protein is CAIDTGTSGRATYNEQYF.

The chain has TRBV6-6 and TRBJ2-7, with TRBD1 as a possible D gene (5 bases). Looked up from germline, CDR1 is MNHNY and CDR2 is SVGAGI (reference sequence). Trimming left V 6 bases short and J 3 bases short, with 21 bases between. The CDR3 contains 16 residues. This CDR3 is CASSSYNQGINYEQYF. For the CDR3, the DNA is TGTGCCAGCAGCTCATATAACCAGGGAATCAACTACGAGCAGTACTTC.